This is a list of T cell receptor beta chains from one sample in a study of CD8+ T cells in alopecia areata. The method was immunoSEQ multiplex PCR; TCRdb's version includes in-frame clones alone and lacks a portion of them. The sample yields 270,000 or so clones, more than 45% seen once. The material sequenced was CD4+ T cells sorted from blood, taken at week 24, from a patient treated with tofacitinib. Receptor source: a human donor with alopecia areata. The conserved cysteine and the conserved F or W are not part of the CDR3 here. Each record gives: V gene, CDR3 length, J gene, CDR3 protein.

v_call: TRBV30; cdr3_length: 12; j_call: TRBJ2-6; cdr3_aa: AWSFHSGANVLT
v_call: TRBV9; cdr3_length: 14; j_call: TRBJ1-4; cdr3_aa: ASSVGETATNEKLF
v_call: TRBV2; cdr3_length: 12; j_call: TRBJ1-2; cdr3_aa: ASSPGTANYGYT
v_call: TRBV5-1; cdr3_length: 12; j_call: TRBJ2-7; cdr3_aa: ASSEGISSYEQY
v_call: TRBV18; cdr3_length: 13; j_call: TRBJ1-1; cdr3_aa: ASSPPISKNTEAF
v_call: TRBV4-1; cdr3_length: 14; j_call: TRBJ2-7; cdr3_aa: ASSQGPSGASYEQY
v_call: TRBV6-1; cdr3_length: 11; j_call: TRBJ2-2; cdr3_aa: ASKTHNTGELF
v_call: TRBV5-1; cdr3_length: 12; j_call: TRBJ1-1; cdr3_aa: ASSEQGDNTEAF
v_call: TRBV29-1; cdr3_length: 10; j_call: TRBJ1-2; cdr3_aa: SVGQGSYGYT
v_call: TRBV29-1; cdr3_length: 13; j_call: TRBJ2-5; cdr3_aa: SVEPGSGGQETQY
v_call: TRBV2; cdr3_length: 9; j_call: TRBJ1-1; cdr3_aa: ASAVHTEAF
v_call: TRBV5-6; cdr3_length: 12; j_call: TRBJ2-5; cdr3_aa: ASSQGLGFETQY
v_call: TRBV2; cdr3_length: 11; j_call: TRBJ1-5; cdr3_aa: ASNAGPEGPQH
v_call: TRBV19; cdr3_length: 14; j_call: TRBJ2-6; cdr3_aa: ASTITGNAGANVLT
v_call: TRBV15; cdr3_length: 10; j_call: TRBJ2-5; cdr3_aa: ATSRHDETQY
v_call: TRBV2; cdr3_length: 12; j_call: TRBJ1-2; cdr3_aa: ASIPGQGDYGYT
v_call: TRBV29-1; cdr3_length: 11; j_call: TRBJ1-1; cdr3_aa: SVRRGRDTEAF
v_call: TRBV4-3; cdr3_length: 13; j_call: TRBJ1-2; cdr3_aa: ASSQGTTLADGYT
v_call: TRBV7-2; cdr3_length: 14; j_call: TRBJ1-2; cdr3_aa: ASSLPLTGVGGGYT
v_call: TRBV5-5; cdr3_length: 13; j_call: TRBJ1-4; cdr3_aa: ASSSGRDLNEKLF
v_call: TRBV4-1; cdr3_length: 14; j_call: TRBJ2-6; cdr3_aa: ASSLGRGSGANVLT
v_call: TRBV29-1; cdr3_length: 9; j_call: TRBJ1-2; cdr3_aa: SVAFNYGYT
v_call: TRBV5-6; cdr3_length: 12; j_call: TRBJ1-1; cdr3_aa: ASSLGTVNTEAF
v_call: TRBV18; cdr3_length: 11; j_call: TRBJ1-2; cdr3_aa: ASSPGQTGGYT
v_call: TRBV29-1; cdr3_length: 11; j_call: TRBJ2-2; cdr3_aa: SVDRQNTGELF
v_call: TRBV29-1; cdr3_length: 12; j_call: TRBJ2-5; cdr3_aa: SAAATGAGETQY
v_call: TRBV7-2; cdr3_length: 14; j_call: TRBJ2-2; cdr3_aa: ASSLWRDTRIGELF
v_call: TRBV28; cdr3_length: 10; j_call: TRBJ1-4; cdr3_aa: ASRLRESKLF
v_call: TRBV29-1; cdr3_length: 9; j_call: TRBJ2-7; cdr3_aa: SVGRGYEQY
v_call: TRBV2; cdr3_length: 16; j_call: TRBJ2-6; cdr3_aa: ASSANRGSSSGANVLT
v_call: TRBV7-9; cdr3_length: 15; j_call: TRBJ1-6; cdr3_aa: ASSLESGLSFYSPLH